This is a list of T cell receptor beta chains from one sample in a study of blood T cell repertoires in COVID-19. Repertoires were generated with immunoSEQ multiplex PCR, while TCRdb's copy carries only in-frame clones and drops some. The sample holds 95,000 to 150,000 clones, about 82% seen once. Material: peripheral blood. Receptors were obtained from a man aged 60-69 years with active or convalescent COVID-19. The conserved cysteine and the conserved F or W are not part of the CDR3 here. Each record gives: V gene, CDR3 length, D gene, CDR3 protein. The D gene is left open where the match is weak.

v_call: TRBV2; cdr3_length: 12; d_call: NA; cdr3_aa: ASSELTGNTEAF
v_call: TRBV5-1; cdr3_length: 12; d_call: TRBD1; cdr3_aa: ASSLGQGESPLH
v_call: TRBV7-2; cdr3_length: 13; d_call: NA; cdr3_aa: ASSSYLGGTYEQY
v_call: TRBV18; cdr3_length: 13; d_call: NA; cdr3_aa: ASSPGHGPDYEQY
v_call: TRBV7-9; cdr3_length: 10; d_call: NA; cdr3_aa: ASSSTGLEQY
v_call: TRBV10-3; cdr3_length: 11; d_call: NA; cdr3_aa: AIRGRDDNEQF
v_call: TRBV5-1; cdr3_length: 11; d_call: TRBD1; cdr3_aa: ASRGQVTGELF
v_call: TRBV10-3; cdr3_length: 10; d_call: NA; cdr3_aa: AISEVRDTQY
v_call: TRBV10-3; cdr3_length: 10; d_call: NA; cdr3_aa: AINQGAYEQY
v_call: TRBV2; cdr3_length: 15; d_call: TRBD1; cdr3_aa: ASSEALRKTGGYEQY
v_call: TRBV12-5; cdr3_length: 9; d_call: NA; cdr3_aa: ASGSEDTQY
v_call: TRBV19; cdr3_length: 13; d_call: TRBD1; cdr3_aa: ASSTGTGDRGGYT
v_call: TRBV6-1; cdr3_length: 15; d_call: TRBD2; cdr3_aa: ASSDPGLAGGGDTQY
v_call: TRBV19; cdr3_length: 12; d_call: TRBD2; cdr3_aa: ASSTLAGTGELF
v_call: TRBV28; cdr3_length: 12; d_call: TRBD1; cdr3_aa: ASSSGTGLREAF
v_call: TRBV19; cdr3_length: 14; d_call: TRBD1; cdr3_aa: ASSPKGQGARYEQY
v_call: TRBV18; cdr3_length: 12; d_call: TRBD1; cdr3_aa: ASSPTGGTGELF
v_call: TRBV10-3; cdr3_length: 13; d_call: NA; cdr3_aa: AISFDRTNTGELF
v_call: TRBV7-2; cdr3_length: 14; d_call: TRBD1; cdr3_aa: ASSLAGTGSYNEQF
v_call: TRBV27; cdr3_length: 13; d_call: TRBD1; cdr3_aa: ASRIPGQGGYEQY
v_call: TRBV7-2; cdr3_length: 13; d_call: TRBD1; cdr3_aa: ASRTRTGGAGELF
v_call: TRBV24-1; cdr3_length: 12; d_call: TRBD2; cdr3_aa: ATSAPGGTETQY
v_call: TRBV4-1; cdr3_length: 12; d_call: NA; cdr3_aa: ASSQGVAAETQY
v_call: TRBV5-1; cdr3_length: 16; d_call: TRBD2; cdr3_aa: ASSFAAGLAGNTGELF
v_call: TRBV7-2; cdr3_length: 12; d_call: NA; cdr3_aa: ASSLSRGWETQY
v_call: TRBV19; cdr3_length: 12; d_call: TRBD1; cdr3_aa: ASMEGARVTEAF
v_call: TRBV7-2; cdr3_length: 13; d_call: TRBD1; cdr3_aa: ASSLGGTGAYGYT
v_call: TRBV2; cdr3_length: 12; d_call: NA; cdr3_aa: ASSMTGSNYGYT
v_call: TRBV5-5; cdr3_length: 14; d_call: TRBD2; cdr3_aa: ASSLGREGRSYEQY
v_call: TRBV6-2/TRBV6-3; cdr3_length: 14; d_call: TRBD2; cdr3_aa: ASSYSLAGYTGELF
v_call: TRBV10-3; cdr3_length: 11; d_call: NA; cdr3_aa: AISDTANTEAF
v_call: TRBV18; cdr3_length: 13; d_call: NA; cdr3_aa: ASSSAGSYNYEQY
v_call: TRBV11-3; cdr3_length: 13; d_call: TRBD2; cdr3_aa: ASSAGLAGDGELF
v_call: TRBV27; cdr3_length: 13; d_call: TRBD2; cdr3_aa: ASSRWASGTQEQY
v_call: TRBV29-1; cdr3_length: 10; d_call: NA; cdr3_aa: SVVPGTDTQY
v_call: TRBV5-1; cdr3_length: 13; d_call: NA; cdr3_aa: ASSLAGASQETQY
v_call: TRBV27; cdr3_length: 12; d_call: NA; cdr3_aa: ASSLTADYSPLH
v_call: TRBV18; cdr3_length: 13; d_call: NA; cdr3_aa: ASSPTGESTGELF
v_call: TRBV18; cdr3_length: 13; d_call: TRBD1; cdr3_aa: ASSLRDSYNSPLH
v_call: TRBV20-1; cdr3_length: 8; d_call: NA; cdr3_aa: SASTKPQY